The next 22 T cell receptor beta chains were all read from a single sample in a study of OX40 agonist ivuxolimab in advanced cancers. Repertoires were generated with immunoSEQ multiplex PCR, while TCRdb's copy carries only in-frame clones and drops some. The table lists more than 70,000 clones, about 90% of them singletons. The source was CD4+ or CD8+ T cells sorted from blood, collected in a trial of the OX40 agonist ivuxolimab. These receptor sequences come from an adult with an advanced solid tumor such as melanoma, head and neck, liver or kidney cancer.

This chain links TRBV6-1 with TRBJ2-5; the D gene is possibly TRBD2 (7 bases). The V gene's germline CDR1 is MNHNS and CDR2 SASEGT. With 4 bases removed from V and 5 bases from J, the gap between germline ends came to 20 bases. This CDR3 is built from 16 residues. The CDR3 coding sequence is TGTGCCAGCAGTGGCCCAGGAGGGGGGGCGGGGGAGACCCAGTACTTC. Protein sequence: CASSGPGGGAGETQYF.

The rearrangement joins TRBV7-9 to TRBJ1-1, with a possible D match to TRBD1 (5 bases). Germline V gives CDR1 SEHNR, CDR2 FQNEAQ (reference sequence). This CDR3 has 15 residues. V dropped 4 bases and J dropped 1 base, with 13 bases sitting between them. This chain's CDR3 is CASSYTGPGNTEAFF. CDR3 bases: TGTGCCAGCAGCTACACAGGTCCGGGGAACACTGAAGCTTTCTTT.

In its sample, this clone was seen a few times. The rearrangement links TRBV29-1 to TRBJ2-7; D may be TRBD1 (5 bases). V lost 1 base and J 9 bases, leaving 13 bases between the germline ends. CDR3 length: 12 residues. The germline gives CDR1 SQVTM, CDR2 ANQGSEA. CDR3 in DNA: TGCAGCGTTGAAGGACTGGGGCCCGGGCAGTACTTC. Encoded protein: CSVEGLGPGQYF.

This chain connects TRBV5-1 to TRBJ2-3, with 7 bases fitting TRBD2. CDR3 size: 18 residues. Trimming took 0 bases from V and 3 from J; bases not matched to a gene: 13. CDR1 is SGHRS, CDR2 YFSETQ, per germline. In nucleotides, the CDR3 is TGCGCCAGCAGCTTGGGTATTACTGCGGGAGTGGGGACAGATACGCAGTATTTT. Amino acid sequence: CASSLGITAGVGTDTQYF.

Worth noting for this clone: A junction boundary mismatches the germline segment, possibly from a read error. J is TRBJ2-7 and V is TRBV27, with D unclear. CDR1 MNHEY and CDR2 SMNVEV come from the germline V gene (reference sequence). The CDR3 consists of 13 residues. CDR3 protein: CAGSSDGTYEQYF. CDR3 coding DNA: TGTGCCGGCAGTTCGGACGGAACCTACGAGCAGTACTTC.

The rearrangement links TRBV21-1 to TRBJ2-7; TRBD1 was called by the table and not checked on the DNA. TRBV21-1 constitutes a pseudogene. This CDR3 contains 17 residues. This CDR3 reads CASSPESPGQEIREQYF. In DNA form, the CDR3 reads TGTGCCAGCAGCCCCGAGAGCCCGGGACAGGAGATTCGCGAGCAGTACTTC.

The J gene is TRBJ2-4, the V gene TRBV4-2; D uncertain. V dropped 4 bases and J dropped 2 bases, with 12 bases sitting between them. The CDR3 totals 15 residues. The germline gives CDR1 LGHNA, CDR2 YNFKEQ. CDR3 loop: CASSLALGTKNIQYF. CDR3 DNA sequence: TGTGCCAGCAGCCTCGCCCTGGGGACCAAAAACATTCAGTACTTC.

This chain uses TRBV4-1 with TRBJ1-2; maybe TRBD1 (5 bases). CDR1 MGHRA and CDR2 YSYEKL come from the germline V gene. Trimming left V 6 bases short and J 5 bases short, with 16 bases between. CDR3 length: 14 amino acids. The chain's CDR3 is CASRAPGRNYGYTF. CDR3 nucleotides: TGCGCCAGCAGGGCCCCGGGACGGAATTATGGCTACACCTTC.

This chain uses TRBV2 with TRBJ2-5, with D unclear. The V and J ends lost 1 base and 5 bases respectively, with 5 bases between them. Germline loops: CDR1 SNHLY, CDR2 FYNNEI. The CDR3 has 12 amino acids. The chain's CDR3 is CASSEGRETQYF. In nucleotides, the CDR3 is TGTGCCAGCAGTGAAGGCCGGGAGACCCAGTACTTC.

V usage is TRBV21-1 and J usage is TRBJ1-4; no DNA check was done on the table's D call, TRBD1. TRBV21-1 has pseudogene status. This CDR3 has 14 amino acids. The CDR3 DNA reads as TGTGCCAGCAGCCTCAGGGAAACTAATGAAAAACTGTTTTTT. This gives the protein CASSLRETNEKLFF.

This rearrangement joins TRBV28 to TRBJ2-3; 9 nucleotides line up with TRBD1. Germline CDR1 is MDHEN and CDR2 is SYDVKM. This CDR3 contains 14 residues. The V gene end was trimmed by 5 bases and the J gene end by 3 bases; junction bases not matched to a gene: 3. The CDR3 loop is CASSPGQGTDTQYF. The CDR3 coding sequence is TGTGCCAGCAGTCCCGGACAGGGGACAGATACGCAGTATTTT.

This clone was seen only once. The chain has TRBV28 and TRBJ2-5; 8 bases line up with TRBD2. The J call may be mistaken, given a closer DNA end match to TRBJ2-7. Germline assignment: CDR1 MDHEN and CDR2 SYDVKM. This CDR3 region has 13 residues. The CDR3 DNA sequence: TGTGCCTCCCGGGGGGGTACCTCCTACGAGCAGTACTTC. This gives the protein CASRGGTSYEQYF.

The chain is built from TRBV28 and TRBJ1-3, with D maybe TRBD1 (5 bases). Germline CDR1 MDHEN, CDR2 SYDVKM. This CDR3 spans 15 amino acids. The germline V and J ends were trimmed by 3 bases and 0 bases, with 9 bases remaining between them. In DNA, the CDR3 is TGTGCCAGCAGTTTGGGGGGGAGCTCTGGAAACACCATATATTTT. This translates into CASSLGGSSGNTIYF.

The chain has TRBV27 and TRBJ2-7, with TRBD1 matching over 8 bases. The CDR3 covers 14 residues. Germline CDR1 reads MNHEY; CDR2 reads SMNVEV (reference sequence). J gave up 2 bases and V 2 bases, and 2 bases lay outside the gene matches. Here the CDR3 reads CASSLIQGAYEQYF. The CDR3 coding sequence is TGTGCCAGCAGTTTAATACAGGGGGCCTACGAGCAGTACTTC.

The chain carries TRBV5-1 and TRBJ2-2; D remains unclear. V lost 0 bases, J lost 7 bases, and 7 bases lay in between. Germline CDR1 and CDR2: SGHRS and YFSETQ. This CDR3 comprises 13 residues. CDR3 coding DNA: TGCGCCAGCAGCTTGGTTCCTGGCGGGGAGCTGTTTTTT. Encoded protein: CASSLVPGGELFF.

The V call is TRBV5-1, the J call TRBJ2-2, with D unresolved. V was clipped by 0 bases and J by 0 bases, with 6 bases between them. In germline, CDR1 is SGHRS, CDR2 YFSETQ. The CDR3 totals 15 residues. CDR3 sequence reads: CASSLVLANTGELFF. CDR3 nucleotides: TGCGCCAGCAGCTTGGTCCTAGCGAACACCGGGGAGCTGTTTTTT.

V is TRBV28 and J is TRBJ2-1, with 10 bases aligning to TRBD2. The CDR3 covers 16 residues. The V gene end was trimmed by 2 bases and the J gene end by 7 bases; junction bases not matched to a gene: 8. CDR1 is MDHEN, CDR2 SYDVKM, per germline. CDR3 sequence (DNA): TGTGCCAGCAGTTTACTAGCGGGGGCCTACGGGAATGAGCAGTTCTTC. It encodes CASSLLAGAYGNEQFF.

This chain connects TRBV5-1 to TRBJ2-7, with 8 bases that match TRBD1. The V gene's germline CDR1 is SGHRS and CDR2 YFSETQ. The CDR3 has 17 residues. V was pared by 2 bases and J by 0 bases, with 10 bases of the junction left unmatched. The CDR3 loop reads CASSFPFPDRGSYEQYF. The CDR3 nucleotides read TGCGCCAGCAGCTTCCCCTTCCCTGACAGGGGCTCCTACGAGCAGTACTTC.

The chain is built from TRBV5-1 and TRBJ2-5, with a tentative D call TRBD2 (5 bases). Germline V CDR1 and CDR2: SGHRS, YFSETQ. The V end was cut by 3 bases, the J end by 0 bases, with 6 bases between. The length of the CDR3 is 13 residues. The CDR3 reads CASSYGNQETQYF. The CDR3 DNA sequence: TGCGCCAGCAGCTACGGGAACCAAGAGACCCAGTACTTC.

This rearrangement joins TRBV27 to TRBJ2-1, with 9 positions matching TRBD2. The CDR3 consists of 15 residues. V shed 3 bases and J 6 bases; nucleotides not matched to a gene: 6. Looked up from germline, CDR1 is MNHEY and CDR2 is SMNVEV (reference sequence). The CDR3 region has the DNA TGTGCCAGCAGTTTCGGGCGGGGGGGCATCAATGAGCAGTTCTTC. Translation: CASSFGRGGINEQFF.

This clone was recorded a few times. DNA for the CDR3: TGTGCCAGCAGCTTATCCCCCCTACTAGCGGCCTTTGGGAATGAGCAGTTCTTC. Translation: CASSLSPLLAAFGNEQFF. V and J are TRBV11-2 and TRBJ2-1, with TRBD2 identical over 8 bases. Germline values: CDR1 SGHAT, CDR2 FQNNGV. The CDR3 covers 18 residues. J gave up 7 bases and V 2 bases, and 16 bases lay outside the gene matches.

The gene calls are TRBV7-9 and TRBJ1-1, with D possibly TRBD1 on 5 matching bases. The CDR3 has 14 amino acids. Per the germline V gene, CDR1 is SEHNR and CDR2 is FQNEAQ (reference sequence). Trimming left V 2 bases short and J 1 base short, with 8 bases between. The DNA for the CDR3 is TGTGCCAGCAGCTTAATGGGGCAGAACACTGAAGCTTTCTTT. This translates into CASSLMGQNTEAFF.